What follows are 5 T cell receptor beta chains derived from one specimen sequenced in a study of identical twins. TCRdb reprocessed the 5' RACE reads via MiXCR and lists one record per CDR3 protein. This table has a few hundred thousand distinct CDR3 sequences, roughly 12% appearing once. These data are also associated with another study on yellow fever vaccine responses in identical twins.

What was sequenced was CD8+ T cells sorted from blood. The receptors shown here come from a young woman in good health.

This clonotype has just a few counts. This chain connects TRBV28 to TRBJ2-5, with D perhaps matching TRBD2 (6 bases). V lost 7 bases to trimming and J lost 2 bases, with 14 bases between them. In germline, CDR1 is MDHEN, CDR2 SYDVKM. The CDR3 length is 14 residues. As DNA, the CDR3 is TGTGCCAGCACCATACTAGCAGATCAAGAGACCCAGTACTTC. Protein: CASTILADQETQYF.

This clonotype was seen only a few times. The chain is built from TRBV27 and TRBJ2-1, with 8 bases lining up with TRBD2. This CDR3 has 14 amino acids. V trimming: 8 bases; J trimming: 1 base; junction bases outside the gene matches: 4. Germline CDR1 reads MNHEY; CDR2 reads SMNVEV (reference sequence). DNA for the CDR3: TGTGCCAGCTCTAGCGGGCGGTCCTACAATGAGCAGTTCTTC. Protein sequence: CASSSGRSYNEQFF.

V and J are TRBV7-2 and TRBJ2-1; TRBD1 agrees at 10 bases. Per germline, CDR1 SGHTA and CDR2 FQGNSA. V shed 0 bases and J 8 bases; nucleotides not matched to a gene: 10. The CDR3 loop spans 17 amino acids. The CDR3 loop reads CASSLAERQGASDEQFF. The CDR3 DNA sequence: TGTGCCAGCAGCTTAGCGGAAAGACAGGGGGCTTCAGATGAGCAGTTCTTC.

In this sample, this clonotype turned up many times. The rearrangement uses TRBV7-6 and TRBJ2-1, with D possibly being TRBD2 (7 bases). Germline V lookup: CDR1 SGHVS, CDR2 FNYEAQ. The V and J ends lost 5 bases and 0 bases respectively, with 11 bases between them. CDR3 size: 15 residues. The CDR3 loop reads CASSAGASSYNEQFF. CDR3 in DNA: TGTGCCAGCAGCGCGGGGGCCAGCTCCTACAATGAGCAGTTCTTC.

V usage is TRBV13 and J usage is TRBJ2-7; D is possibly TRBD1 or TRBD2 (6 bases each). Germline lookup yields CDR1 PRHDT and CDR2 FYEKMQ (reference sequence). The germline V and J ends were trimmed by 8 bases and 6 bases, with 20 bases remaining between them. The CDR3 sequence is 14 residues long. The CDR3 DNA sequence: TGTGCCAGCTTTGTAGGGGGGCACCCCTCCGAGCAGTACGTC. Translation gives CASFVGGHPSEQYV.